Presented here are 26 T cell receptor beta chains from one specimen sequenced in a study of breast tumors, draining lymph nodes, adjacent tissues. The lymph nodes were axillary draining lymph nodes from breast cancer patients. Each CDR3 protein gets one entry after TCRdb re-called the multiplex PCR reads with MiXCR. The sample lists roughly 110,000 distinct CDR3 sequences; under 40% were seen once. Sequenced input: axillary lymph node tissue. The receptors were sampled from a female donor with breast cancer. Some clones in this sample may be carry-over from other donors' samples.

This clonotype occurred many times. A much larger clone lies one base from this, so it may be a read error. The V call is TRBV20-1, the J call TRBJ2-7; 8 bases match TRBD1. This CDR3 comprises 17 residues. Germline values: CDR1 DFQATT, CDR2 SNEGSKA (reference sequence). Losses at the gene ends were 4 bases for V and 2 bases for J; bases not matched to a gene: 16. In DNA form, the CDR3 reads TGCAGTGCTACACAAATTTCCAGGGGGCCCTGGACCTACGAGCAGTACTTC. Translation gives CSATQISRGPWTYEQYF.

This clonotype was observed many times. V is TRBV29-1 and J is TRBJ2-3; weak D call: TRBD2 (5 bases). V was clipped by 4 bases and J by 5 bases, with 13 bases between them. The germline V gene has CDR1 SQVTM and CDR2 ANQGSEA. The CDR3 spans 13 residues. The CDR3 DNA sequence: TGCAGCGTTGCGAGAGCGGTGAGAGATACGCAGTATTTT. Protein product: CSVARAVRDTQYF.

Remarks on this clonotype: Likely a read error: the CDR3 ends without its conserved phenylalanine or tryptophan. The DNA is omitted, as the CDR3 cannot be located on it reliably, and the CDR3 follows TCRdb's listing. This chain joins TRBV19 and TRBJ2-2; whether TRBD1, the table's D call, matches the DNA was not checked. The CDR3 sequence runs 8 residues, both termini included. Germline CDR1 is LNHDA and CDR2 is SQIVND (reference sequence). CDR3 protein: CASTPGGT.

This clonotype was seen at least ten times. This chain joins TRBV4-1 and TRBJ1-2; D uncertain. The CDR3 has 17 amino acids. V was pared by 0 bases and J by 2 bases, with 16 bases between. Looked up from germline, CDR1 is MGHRA and CDR2 is YSYEKL. CDR3 in amino acids: CASSQDVGTPRNYGYTF. The CDR3 nucleotides are TGCGCCAGCAGCCAAGACGTGGGAACACCTAGAAACTATGGCTACACCTTC.

This clonotype was counted ten times or more. The chain uses TRBV25-1 and TRBJ2-3; the D gene is possibly TRBD2 (5 bases). This CDR3 contains 13 residues. In germline, CDR1 is MGHDK, CDR2 SYGVNS. V was cut by 3 bases and J by 3 bases, with 7 bases left in between. The CDR3 spells CASSDGGTDTQYF. CDR3 DNA sequence: TGTGCCAGCAGTGACGGAGGAACAGATACGCAGTATTTT.

On this clonotype itself: A read error is possible here, since a much larger clone lies one base away. This rearrangement joins TRBV27 to TRBJ1-5, with TRBD1 matching over 8 bases. The germline gives CDR1 MNHEY, CDR2 SMNVEV (reference sequence). The J segment lost 4 bases and the V segment lost 6 bases, leaving 5 bases of the junction unmatched. The CDR3 covers 14 residues. The CDR3 DNA is TGTGCCAGCAGAACGGGGGACAGGAATCAGCCCCAGCATTTT. Translated, it gives CASRTGDRNQPQHF.

This clonotype was counted only a few times. A much larger clone sits a single nucleotide away, making a read error possible. This chain uses TRBV5-8 with TRBJ2-2; D possibly uses TRBD1 or TRBD2 (5 bases each). Between the trimmed V and J ends, which lost 4 bases and 4 bases, there was a span of 11 bases. CDR3 length equals 14 residues. Germline V gene data show CDR1 as SGHTS and CDR2 as YDEGEE. The CDR3: CASSGGLTTGELFF. DNA for the CDR3: TGTGCCAGCAGCGGGGGATTGACCACCGGGGAGCTGTTTTTT.

V and J are TRBV14 and TRBJ1-1; 8 bases match TRBD1. The ends lost 3 bases at V and 8 bases at J; junction bases unmatched: 8. The CDR3 consists of 14 residues. In germline, CDR1 is SGHDN, CDR2 FVKESK. CDR3 coding DNA: TGTGCCAGCAGCCAGAGGGGACAGGTGACCGAAGCTTTCTTT. Translation: CASSQRGQVTEAFF.

Ten or more counts support this clonotype. The chain joins TRBV7-3 to TRBJ2-5; 8 bases align to TRBD2. Trimming cost V 4 bases and J 1 base; bases outside gene matches: 2. CDR3 size: 14 residues. Per germline, CDR1 SGHTA and CDR2 FQGTGA. This chain's CDR3 is CASSSGGGQETQYF. The CDR3 DNA reads as TGTGCCAGCAGCTCCGGGGGGGGCCAAGAGACCCAGTACTTC.

In this sample, this clonotype turned up many times. V usage is TRBV5-8 and J usage is TRBJ2-3; 7 positions agree with TRBD2. The CDR3 totals 15 residues. V lost 5 bases and J lost 3; bases outside the gene matches: 9. Germline loops: CDR1 SGHTS, CDR2 YDEGEE. Here the CDR3 reads CASSSGGGRTDTQYF. The CDR3 DNA is TGTGCCAGCAGTTCGGGCGGGGGTCGGACAGATACGCAGTATTTT.

CDR3 nucleotide sequence: TGTGCCAGCAGTGACCTGGGACAGGGGCGATCTTACAATGAGCAGTTCTTC. Its protein is CASSDLGQGRSYNEQFF. The chain uses TRBV25-1 and TRBJ2-1; 10 positions agree with TRBD1. Trimming at V came to 3 bases and at J to 4 bases, leaving 9 bases not matched to a gene. In germline, CDR1 is MGHDK, CDR2 SYGVNS. This CDR3 spans 17 amino acids.

This clonotype was recorded many times. This chain joins TRBV20-1 and TRBJ1-3; D gene uncertain. The CDR3 totals 16 residues. CDR1 is DFQATT and CDR2 is SNEGSKA in the germline V gene (reference sequence). Trimming removed 5 bases at V and 0 bases at J, with 17 bases between. The CDR3 sequence: CSAQPKGRSSGNTIYF. The CDR3 coding sequence is TGCAGTGCTCAACCGAAGGGCAGGAGCTCTGGAAACACCATATATTTT.

The chain links TRBV15 to TRBJ1-1; possibly TRBD1 for D (5 bases). The V end was cut by 0 bases, the J end by 1 base, with 9 bases between. Germline V gene data show CDR1 as LNHNV and CDR2 as YYDKDF (reference sequence). The CDR3 loop spans 15 amino acids. The CDR3 reads CATSREDTENTEAFF. CDR3 bases: TGTGCCACCAGCAGAGAGGACACAGAGAACACTGAAGCTTTCTTT.

This chain connects TRBV19 to TRBJ2-7; 9 bases are shared with TRBD2. The CDR3 has 17 residues. From germline, CDR1 is LNHDA and CDR2 SQIVND (reference sequence). V gave up 6 bases and J gave up 3 bases; unmatched junction bases: 15. In nucleotides, the CDR3 is TGTGCCAGTAGCAGATCCGGGATTAGCGGGGGTAGCTACGAGCAGTACTTC. Protein: CASSRSGISGGSYEQYF.

The CDR3 sequence is CASERTGFPYEQYF. Written as DNA, the CDR3 is TGTGCCAGCGAGCGGACAGGGTTCCCCTACGAGCAGTACTTC. The chain joins TRBV2 to TRBJ2-7, with 8 bases that match TRBD1. CDR1 and CDR2 from the germline V gene are SNHLY and FYNNEI. The V gene end was trimmed by 8 bases and the J gene end by 2 bases; junction bases not matched to a gene: 8. This CDR3 region has 14 residues.

The rearrangement joins TRBV14 to TRBJ1-2; 9 positions match TRBD1. The CDR3 covers 15 residues. V shed 1 base and J 8 bases; nucleotides not matched to a gene: 8. Germline-derived CDR1 and CDR2 are SGHDN and FVKESK. CDR3 DNA: TGTGCCAGCAGCCAAGTATTGGACAGGGGTTGGGGCTACACCTTC. Protein sequence: CASSQVLDRGWGYTF. The entire variable domain, with the rest obtained from reference TRBV14 and TRBJ1-2, is as follows: EAGVTQFPSHSVIEKGQTVTLRCDPISGHDNLYWYRRVMGKEIKFLLHFVKESKQDESGMPNNRFLAERTGGTYSTLKVQPAELEDSGVYFCASSQVLDRGWGYTFGSGTRLTVV.

In the case of this clonotype: This may arise from a read error, as a much more abundant clone is one base away. This chain uses TRBV28 with TRBJ2-7; D could derive from TRBD1 or TRBD2 (6 bases each). Germline loops: CDR1 MDHEN, CDR2 SYDVKM. The CDR3 spans 14 residues. CDR3 DNA: TGTGCCAGCAGTTTACGGGGGCCTGTTTACGAGCGGTACTTC. Amino acids: CASSLRGPVYERYF. The variable domain in full, with the rest retrieved from reference TRBV28 and TRBJ2-7, is DVKVTQSSRYLVKRTGEKVFLECVQDMDHENMFWYRQDPGLGLRLIYFSYDVKMKEKGDIPEGYSVSREKKERFSLILESASTNQTSMYLCASSLRGPVYERYFGPGTRLTVT.

This clonotype occurred many times. The V gene is TRBV6-5, the J gene TRBJ1-3; 7 nucleotides match TRBD1. CDR1 is MNHEY, CDR2 SVGAGI, per germline. The CDR3 contains 15 residues. V dropped 5 bases and J dropped 3; count of bases not matched to a gene: 7. Written as DNA, the CDR3 is TGTGCCAGCAGTCGACAGGGAGTGGGTGGAAACACCATATATTTT. It is translated as CASSRQGVGGNTIYF.

Of note for this clonotype: In this CDR3 the conserved last residue, phenylalanine or tryptophan, is missing, so a read error is likely. V usage is TRBV2 and J usage is TRBJ1-6; D is unresolved. This CDR3 spans 14 amino acids. Trimming took 6 bases from V and 7 from J, leaving 13 bases between them. Germline CDR1 is SNHLY and CDR2 is FYNNEI. The CDR3 coding sequence is TGTGCCAGCAGCTTGGAGTTTTCAAATTCACCCCTCCACTGT. Its protein product is CASSLEFSNSPLHC.

This clonotype has ten or more counts. A much more abundant neighbour one base away suggests this may be a read error. This rearrangement joins TRBV13 to TRBJ2-2; no firm D call. Trimming shortened V by 4 bases and J by 6 bases, and 12 bases separated the two germline ends. Germline V gene sequence: CDR1 PRHDT, CDR2 FYEKMQ (reference sequence). The CDR3 consists of 14 residues. The CDR3 sequence: CASSSPSRAGELFF. CDR3 nucleotides: TGTGCCAGCAGCTCTCCCTCACGGGCCGGGGAGCTGTTTTTT.

This clonotype was detected only a few times. The CDR3 does not end in the conserved phenylalanine or tryptophan, so this is likely a read error. V and J are TRBV18 and TRBJ2-7, with 7 bases fitting TRBD1. The CDR3 runs to 13 residues. Germline V gene data show CDR1 as KGHSH and CDR2 as LQKENI. The trim removed 6 bases at V and 4 bases at J, leaving 6 bases unmatched. The CDR3 protein is CASSQGQLYEQYL. CDR3 in DNA: TGTGCCAGCTCGCAGGGACAGCTATACGAGCAGTACCTC.

In this sample, this clonotype turned up many times. This rearrangement joins TRBV4-2 to TRBJ1-5; D is ambiguous. V was cut by 0 bases and J by 12 bases, with 12 bases left in between. The germline V gene encodes CDR1 LGHNA and CDR2 YNFKEQ. There are 13 residues in the CDR3. Written as DNA, the CDR3 is TGTGCCAGCAGCCAAGATCATCTGGGAGGCCAGCATTTT. This codes for CASSQDHLGGQHF.

V and J are TRBV19 and TRBJ2-1; D is unclear. Per the germline V gene, CDR1 is LNHDA and CDR2 is SQIVND (reference sequence). CDR3 length: 12 amino acids. Trimming removed 8 bases from V and 3 bases from J, with 8 bases in between. CDR3 loop: CASGNGYNEQFF. The CDR3 DNA sequence: TGTGCCAGTGGGAACGGCTACAATGAGCAGTTCTTC.

This clonotype appeared a few times. This may arise from a read error, as a much more abundant clone is one base away. CDR3 amino acids: CASSPRTGGKKEAQYF. The CDR3 DNA reads TGTGCCAGCAGCCCCAGGACAGGGGGGAAGAAAGAGGCCCAGTACTTC. This chain uses TRBV7-9 with TRBJ2-5; 10 bases match TRBD1. CDR3 length: 16 residues. Germline CDR1 SEHNR, CDR2 FQNEAQ (reference sequence).

This clonotype was seen at least ten times. This chain uses TRBV9 with TRBJ1-2, with TRBD1 matching over 10 bases. Per germline, CDR1 SGDLS and CDR2 YYNGEE. The CDR3 spans 15 residues. Unmatched junction bases numbered 6, after V lost 3 bases and J lost 4 bases. CDR3 nucleotide sequence: TGTGCCAGCAGCGCCTTGACAGGGGGCGGCTATGGCTACACCTTC. Translation: CASSALTGGGYGYTF.

The sample holds many counts of this clonotype. The V gene is TRBV12-3 or TRBV12-4, the J gene TRBJ2-5; D remains unclear. The CDR3 loop spans 13 amino acids. V was cut by 6 bases and J by 1 base, with 9 bases left in between. The CDR3 spells CASRWTPQETQYF. The CDR3 DNA sequence: TGTGCCAGCAGGTGGACCCCCCAAGAGACCCAGTACTTC.